The text below deals with one TCR beta chain. The sample originates from a study of CD8 T cells in Susac syndrome. cDNA came from about 0.5 to 1 ug RNA primed by random hexamers. TCRdb itself ran the immunoSEQ multiplex PCR reads through MiXCR, one entry per CDR3 protein. Of 150,000 to 200,000 distinct CDR3 sequences in the sample, roughly 95% were seen once. Germline loops: CDR1 LGHDT, CDR2 YNNKEL (reference sequence). Trimming removed 0 bases from V and 3 bases from J; junction bases left unmatched: 9. This CDR3 is built from 18 residues. The sample consisted of CD4+ T cells from PBMCs. The chain employs TRBV3-1 and TRBJ2-2; TRBD2 aligns across 8 bases. The receptor was derived from a human donor in good health. This chain's CDR3 is CASSQDPGRGGYTGELFF. The CDR3 bases are TGTGCCAGCAGCCAAGATCCGGGACGGGGGGGTTACACCGGGGAGCTGTTTTTT.